The 21 T cell receptor beta chains reported below all come from one sample, sequenced in a study of T cell changes during pregnancy in multiple sclerosis (dated by TCRdb to the late 2010s). The library came from the immunoSEQ multiplex PCR assay. TCRdb mirrors the immuneACCESS table, restricted to in-frame sequences. Some clones are absent from its copies; in checked studies, under half trace to an unresolved V gene, and the reason for the others is unknown. The sample has some 59,000 clones on record, around 90% of them singletons. 1% to 1.5% of the sample belongs to the ten largest clones. The sample in question was peripheral blood, obtained in the second trimester of pregnancy. Every receptor here comes from a female donor with multiple sclerosis, enrolled in a pregnancy study.

The rearrangement joins TRBV19 to TRBJ1-3; D remains unclear. In germline, CDR1 is LNHDA, CDR2 SQIVND (reference sequence). Trimming took 5 bases from V and 0 from J, leaving 8 bases between them. This CDR3 spans 14 amino acids. CDR3 in DNA: TGTGCCAGTAGTTGGTCGGTCTCTGGAAACACCATATATTTT. It is translated as CASSWSVSGNTIYF. Drawing the rest from reference TRBV19 and TRBJ1-3, the complete variable domain is DGGITQSPKYLFRKEGQNVTLSCEQNLNHDAMYWYRQDPGQGLRLIYYSQIVNDFQKGDIAEGYSVSREKKESFPLTVTSAQKNPTAFYLCASSWSVSGNTIYFGEGSWLTVV.

The chain carries TRBV7-8 and TRBJ1-1; D is unresolved. This CDR3 has 14 residues. Trimming pared 5 bases from V and 4 bases from J, leaving 14 bases between. The V gene's germline CDR1 is SGHVS and CDR2 FQNEAQ. For the CDR3, the DNA is TGTGCCAGCAGCCGTCACAGTCAGGTCACTGAAGCTTTCTTT. Its translation is CASSRHSQVTEAFF.

The rearrangement uses TRBV6-5 and TRBJ1-1; weak D call: TRBD1 (5 bases). CDR1 is MNHEY and CDR2 is SVGAGI in the germline V gene. The V gene lost 0 bases and the J gene lost 0 bases, with 11 bases spanning the gap. There are 16 residues in the CDR3. The CDR3 nucleotides are TGTGCCAGCAGTTACTCGATACCAGGGTTGAACACTGAAGCTTTCTTT. It translates to CASSYSIPGLNTEAFF.

The chain carries TRBV28 and TRBJ2-1; TRBD1 aligns across 9 bases. The germline CDR1 and CDR2 sequences are MDHEN and SYDVKM. This CDR3 has 14 amino acids. V lost 8 bases to trimming and J lost 1 base; unmatched junction nucleotides: 3. The CDR3 DNA follows: TGTGCCAGCGCCGGGACAGGGTCCTACAATGAGCAGTTCTTC. Translation: CASAGTGSYNEQFF.

The chain joins TRBV30 to TRBJ2-3; 10 bases line up with TRBD2. This CDR3 region has 19 residues. Germline V gene sequence: CDR1 GTSNPN, CDR2 SVGIG (reference sequence). V shed 5 bases, J shed 3 bases, and the junction held 20 bases outside the gene matches. The CDR3 DNA sequence: TGTGCCTGGTCACGTCTCAGCGGGGGGGCCAGGTATAGAACAGATACGCAGTATTTT. Protein sequence: CAWSRLSGGARYRTDTQYF.

The chain combines TRBV7-2 with TRBJ2-7; 13 nucleotides agree with TRBD2. The V segment lost 4 bases and the J segment 0 bases; nucleotides outside the gene matches: 12. Germline CDR1 and CDR2: SGHTA and FQGNSA. The CDR3 consists of 19 residues. CDR3 region: CASSYPRLGLAGASYEQYF. DNA for the CDR3: TGTGCCAGCAGCTACCCCCGTCTCGGACTAGCGGGGGCCTCCTACGAGCAGTACTTC.

The chain recombines TRBV10-2 with TRBJ2-3, with D maybe TRBD2 (5 bases). V lost 7 bases, J lost 6 bases, and 17 bases lay in between. This CDR3 is 14 amino acids long. The germline CDR1 and CDR2 sequences are WSHSY and SAAADI. In DNA, the CDR3 is TGCGCCAGCACCACGAACGGGGAAGGGGATACGCAGTATTTT. This encodes CASTTNGEGDTQYF.

This chain's CDR3 is CASTSGMGNEKLFF. The CDR3, as DNA: TGTGCCAGCACCTCGGGGATGGGTAATGAAAAACTGTTTTTT. The chain has TRBV7-2 and TRBJ1-4; no firm D call. The germline CDR1 and CDR2 sequences are SGHTA and FQGNSA. This CDR3 is 14 amino acids long. V lost 7 bases and J lost 4, with 13 bases in between.

The rearrangement links TRBV30 to TRBJ1-1; D possibly corresponds to TRBD1 (5 bases). CDR1 and CDR2 (germline): GTSNPN, SVGIG (reference sequence). The CDR3 sequence is 15 residues long. With 3 bases removed from V and 0 bases from J, the gap between germline ends came to 14 bases. CDR3 protein: CAWRHPTAMNTEAFF. The CDR3 DNA sequence: TGTGCCTGGAGGCACCCGACAGCTATGAACACTGAAGCTTTCTTT.

The DNA of the CDR3 is TGTGCCAGCAGCTTAGTACGTGGGCTTTCCTACAATGAGCAGTTCTTC. As protein: CASSLVRGLSYNEQFF. This sequence joins TRBV7-9 and TRBJ2-1, with D hard to call. CDR3 length equals 16 residues. Trimming took 1 base from V and 1 from J, leaving 11 bases between them. Per the germline V gene, CDR1 is SEHNR and CDR2 is FQNEAQ (reference sequence).

A single count supports this clone. The V and J genes are TRBV2 and TRBJ2-3, with 14 bases identical to TRBD2. The V gene end was trimmed by 9 bases and the J gene end by 7 bases; junction bases not matched to a gene: 6. The CDR3 length is 14 residues. Germline-derived CDR1 and CDR2 are SNHLY and FYNNEI. CDR3 in amino acids: CASSTSGGAYTQYF. The CDR3 DNA reads TGTGCCAGTTCGACTAGCGGGGGGGCATATACGCAGTATTTT.

The chain joins TRBV10-3 to TRBJ2-1; 7 nucleotides align to TRBD1. This CDR3 is built from 16 residues. The germline V gene encodes CDR1 ENHRY and CDR2 SYGVKD. The V and J ends lost 2 bases and 6 bases, in that order; junction bases with no gene match: 10. The CDR3 DNA follows: TGTGCCATCAGTGAGAATCGACAGGGACGGGGCAATGAGCAGTTCTTC. Translation gives CAISENRQGRGNEQFF.

The genes are TRBV5-1 and TRBJ2-1; 7 nucleotides agree with TRBD1. V lost 3 bases, J lost 2 bases, and 2 bases stayed unmatched. This CDR3 has 14 residues. Per the germline V gene, CDR1 is SGHRS and CDR2 is YFSETQ. DNA of the CDR3: TGCGCCAGCAGCTCACAGGGGCCCTACAATGAGCAGTTCTTC. This encodes CASSSQGPYNEQFF.

The J gene is TRBJ1-2, the V gene TRBV19; D gene ambiguous. V gave up 5 bases and J gave up 6 bases, with 13 bases separating them. CDR1 is LNHDA, CDR2 SQIVND, per germline (reference sequence). This CDR3 region has 13 residues. The CDR3 DNA reads TGTGCCAGTAGTGACGCGGGGAACAATGGCTACACCTTC. It is translated as CASSDAGNNGYTF.

The chain combines TRBV4-1 with TRBJ2-7; D not certain. In germline, CDR1 is MGHRA, CDR2 YSYEKL. V was cut by 0 bases and J by 4 bases, with 7 bases left in between. This CDR3 spans 13 amino acids. DNA of the CDR3: TGCGCCAGCAGCCAAGAGGTAGCTTACGAGCAGTACTTC. Amino acids: CASSQEVAYEQYF.

The rearrangement links TRBV5-6 to TRBJ2-7; TRBD1 agrees at 11 bases. The length of the CDR3 is 15 residues. V shed 0 bases, J shed 3 bases, and the junction held 2 bases outside the gene matches. Per the germline V gene, CDR1 is SGHDT and CDR2 is YYEEEE. This chain's CDR3 is CASSLAGTGGYEQYF. In nucleotides, the CDR3 is TGTGCCAGCAGCTTGGCCGGGACAGGGGGCTACGAGCAGTACTTC.

CDR3 region: CASSGASGGQETQYF. The CDR3 region has the DNA TGTGCCAGCAGTGGGGCTAGCGGGGGGCAAGAGACCCAGTACTTC. The chain is built from TRBV2 and TRBJ2-5, with 11 nucleotides matching TRBD2. CDR1 and CDR2 (germline): SNHLY, FYNNEI. The CDR3 is 15 residues long. Losses at the gene ends were 4 bases for V and 2 bases for J; bases not matched to a gene: 3.

The V call is TRBV28, the J call TRBJ1-2, with 7 bases identical to TRBD1. Germline V CDR1 and CDR2: MDHEN, SYDVKM. With V trimmed by 5 bases and J by 4 bases, 13 bases remained unmatched. This CDR3 comprises 16 residues. In nucleotides, the CDR3 is TGTGCCAGCAGTCCCACCCTGGGACAGTCCATCTATGGCTACACCTTC. Protein: CASSPTLGQSIYGYTF.

The genes are TRBV11-2 and TRBJ2-5, with D possibly being TRBD1 (5 bases). From germline, CDR1 is SGHAT and CDR2 FQNNGV. The CDR3 is 13 residues long. Trimming cost V 5 bases and J 5 bases, with 12 bases left between them. The CDR3 sequence: CASSPVKGETQYF. DNA for the CDR3: TGTGCCAGCAGCCCCGTGAAGGGGGAGACCCAGTACTTC.

The V and J genes are TRBV5-4 and TRBJ2-1; 8 positions agree with TRBD1. The J segment lost 6 bases and the V segment lost 4 bases, leaving 9 bases of the junction unmatched. The CDR3 length is 15 residues. Germline lookup yields CDR1 SGHNT and CDR2 YYREEE (reference sequence). The chain's CDR3 is CASSPRTGLGNEQFF. In DNA form, the CDR3 reads TGTGCCAGCAGCCCTAGGACAGGGCTCGGCAATGAGCAGTTCTTC.

The table lists this clone with a count of one. As DNA, the CDR3 is TGTGCCAGTAGCCGCGTTCACTCCCCCCGGGAGACCCAGTACTTC. This encodes CASSRVHSPRETQYF. The chain carries TRBV19 and TRBJ2-5; D is ambiguous. Trimming stripped 6 bases from V and 5 bases from J, with 19 bases between. The germline V gene encodes CDR1 LNHDA and CDR2 SQIVND (reference sequence). The length of the CDR3 is 15 residues.